Below are 8 T cell receptor beta chains sequenced from a single sample in a study of blood T cell repertoires in COVID-19. Clones were read by immunoSEQ multiplex PCR, and TCRdb kept only the in-frame ones, dropping some. The repertoire holds around 140,000 clones, with around 87% as singletons. The specimen sequenced was peripheral blood. The receptors were sampled from a man between 65 and 79 years old with active COVID-19.

The V and J genes are TRBV7-3 and TRBJ2-3; TRBD1 matches at 7 bases. Germline assignment: CDR1 SGHTA and CDR2 FQGTGA. The ends lost 3 bases at V and 0 bases at J; junction bases unmatched: 0. CDR3 size: 14 residues. This CDR3 is CASSLTGSTDTQYF. In DNA, the CDR3 is TGTGCCAGCAGCTTGACAGGGAGCACAGATACGCAGTATTTT.

The gene calls are TRBV5-1 and TRBJ2-1; 9 bases are shared with TRBD2. The CDR3 has 17 residues. With 0 bases clipped from V and 3 bases from J, the junction kept 7 bases outside the gene matches. Looked up from germline, CDR1 is SGHRS and CDR2 is YFSETQ. CDR3 nucleotide sequence: TGCGCCAGCAGCTTGGGCTTAGCGGGAGCGATCTACAATGAGCAGTTCTTC. Residues: CASSLGLAGAIYNEQFF. Complete variable domain (other parts from reference TRBV5-1 and TRBJ2-1): KAGVTQTPRYLIKTRGQQVTLSCSPISGHRSVSWYQQTPGQGLQFLFEYFSETQRNKGNFPGRFSGRQFSNSRSEMNVSTLELGDSALYLCASSLGLAGAIYNEQFFGPGTRLTVL.

The chain carries TRBV27 and TRBJ2-1, with D perhaps matching TRBD2 (6 bases). Per germline, CDR1 MNHEY and CDR2 SMNVEV (reference sequence). Trimming left V 2 bases short and J 2 bases short, with 10 bases between. The CDR3 has 15 amino acids. The CDR3 DNA reads TGTGCCAGCAGTTTACGGGAGTCCGCCTACAATGAGCAGTTCTTC. This gives the protein CASSLRESAYNEQFF.

The J gene is TRBJ1-4, the V gene TRBV6-5; TRBD1 agrees at 9 bases. Germline trimming cut 4 bases from V and 4 bases from J; bases unmatched to any gene: 4. Germline loops: CDR1 MNHEY, CDR2 SVGAGI. The CDR3 consists of 15 residues. This CDR3 is CASSSVTGGNEKLFF. CDR3 nucleotide sequence: TGTGCCAGCAGTTCTGTGACAGGGGGTAATGAAAAACTGTTTTTT.

The chain combines TRBV11-1 with TRBJ2-7, with 7 bases fitting TRBD2. Trimming took 1 base from V and 2 from J; bases not matched to a gene: 5. Germline assignment: CDR1 SGHAT and CDR2 FQDESV (reference sequence). This CDR3 contains 15 residues. CDR3 amino acids: CASSLVPSGTYEQYF. In DNA form, the CDR3 reads TGTGCCAGCAGCTTAGTCCCTAGCGGTACCTACGAGCAGTACTTC.

This clone was seen a single time. The chain uses TRBV3-1 (or the pseudogene TRBV3-2) and TRBJ2-3, with TRBD2 matching over 13 bases. This CDR3 is built from 20 residues. Trimming took 2 bases from V and 0 from J; bases not matched to a gene: 11. Germline V gene data show CDR1 as LGHDT and CDR2 as YNNKEL (reference sequence). For the CDR3, the DNA is TGTGCCAGCAGCCAACCTACAGGGGGACTAGCGGGATCCAGCACAGATACGCAGTATTTT. Protein sequence: CASSQPTGGLAGSSTDTQYF.

In its sample, this clone was seen a few times. The V call is TRBV5-1, the J call TRBJ2-2; TRBD2 matches at 9 bases. The CDR3 runs to 15 residues. The germline V gene has CDR1 SGHRS and CDR2 YFSETQ. Trimming at V came to 6 bases and at J to 4 bases, leaving 7 bases not matched to a gene. The CDR3 DNA sequence: TGCGCCAGCACCCAGGGAGCGGGGGGCACCGGGGAGCTGTTTTTT. Translated: CASTQGAGGTGELFF.

The rearrangement links TRBV28 to TRBJ2-7; tentative D call: TRBD1 (6 bases). CDR1 and CDR2 from the germline V gene are MDHEN and SYDVKM. This CDR3 contains 14 residues. V was pared by 7 bases and J by 0 bases, with 13 bases between. The CDR3 sequence: CASNGRGSSYEQYF. CDR3 bases: TGTGCCAGCAACGGCAGGGGAAGCTCCTACGAGCAGTACTTC.